This entry describes one T cell receptor beta chain. The sample is drawn from a study of CD8 T cells in ankylosing spondylitis. From the 5' RACE reads, TCRdb called clonotypes with MiXCR, one entry per CDR3 protein. This repertoire shows around 250,000 distinct CDR3 sequences, roughly a third found once; its top ten account for around 4.4%. The CDR3 consists of 15 residues. J lost 4 bases, V lost 5 bases, and 3 bases had no gene match. This clonotype was obtained from a male donor with ankylosing spondylitis or in good health (not recorded which). The chain employs TRBV12-3 or TRBV12-4 and TRBJ2-1, with 12 bases lining up with TRBD2. The sequenced sample was blood, either unsorted or a sorted T cell fraction (not recorded which). CDR3 bases: TGTGCCAGCAGTCCCGGACTAGCGGGGTACAATGAGCAGTTCTTC. It translates to CASSPGLAGYNEQFF.